This paragraph covers one T cell receptor (beta chain) sequence. Its cognate antigen is unknown. Individuals selected for sequencing had exhibited CD8+CD57+ cell expansion on flow cytometry. This entry belongs to a study of CD8+CD57+ T cells in acquired aplastic anemia. For the study at large: Sorted CD4+ and CD8+ cell DNA averaged about 3 ug.

Study-level points and caveats: Statistical testing detected no significant gap in CD8+ Simpson's diversity between patients and controls. Patients and controls had in common fewer than 30 CD8+ CDR3 sequences.

Germline V gives CDR1 SGHRS, CDR2 YFSETQ. The V gene end was trimmed by 5 bases and the J gene end by 4 bases; junction bases not matched to a gene: 7. CDR3 size: 14 residues. The template used for profiling TCR beta VDJ and CDR3 was genomic DNA. TCRdb reprocessed the reads with MiXCR, giving one entry per CDR3 protein. Among roughly 220,000 distinct CDR3 sequences listed, more than 55% were seen once. Sequencing used sorted CD4+, CD8+, or CD8+CD57+ T cells (not recorded which) from PBMCs. The clonotype originates from a human donor with aplastic anemia. This rearrangement joins TRBV5-1 to TRBJ2-7; TRBD1 agrees at 9 bases. The CDR3 DNA is TGCGCCAGCAGAATACAGGGGGCCCCATACGAGCAGTACTTC. Encoded protein: CASRIQGAPYEQYF. Variable domain in full (rest from reference TRBV5-1 and TRBJ2-7): KAGVTQTPRYLIKTRGQQVTLSCSPISGHRSVSWYQQTPGQGLQFLFEYFSETQRNKGNFPGRFSGRQFSNSRSEMNVSTLELGDSALYLCASRIQGAPYEQYFGPGTRLTVT.